Listed below are T cell receptor beta chains from one sample, sequenced in a study of T cell responses to AZD1222 COVID-19 vaccine. Sequencing was performed with immunoSEQ multiplex PCR; in TCRdb, only in-frame clones are kept and a portion is missing. The sample includes 160,000 or so clones, around 86% of them seen just once. The sample consisted of peripheral blood, taken 28 days after the second AZD1222 dose. Receptors were obtained from an adult who received the AZD1222 COVID-19 vaccine. CDR3s include the opening cysteine and the closing phenylalanine or tryptophan. Fields, in order: V gene, D gene, clone size, J gene, CDR3 DNA, CDR3 protein. D genes are given only for firm matches. A row's size may be missing; if present it is once, few, many or a size class.

V gene: TRBV29-1; D gene: .; clone size: .; J gene: TRBJ2-7; CDR3 DNA: TGCAGCGTTGCGGGCGGCTACGAGCAGTACTTC; CDR3 protein: CSVAGGYEQYF
V gene: TRBV4-1; D gene: TRBD2; clone size: .; J gene: TRBJ2-7; CDR3 DNA: TGCGCCAGCAGCCCCCCGGGACTAGCGCGCACCGAGCAGTACTTC; CDR3 protein: CASSPPGLARTEQYF
V gene: TRBV12-5; D gene: TRBD1; clone size: .; J gene: TRBJ2-5; CDR3 DNA: TGTGCTAGTGGTTTGGGACAGGGGTATGAGGAGACCCAGTACTTC; CDR3 protein: CASGLGQGYEETQYF
V gene: TRBV25-1; D gene: .; clone size: .; J gene: TRBJ1-1; CDR3 DNA: TGTGCCAGCACTCAACGGGGGGCTATTAACACTGAAGCTTTCTTT; CDR3 protein: CASTQRGAINTEAFF
V gene: TRBV1; D gene: .; clone size: few; J gene: TRBJ1-6; CDR3 DNA: TGCACCAGCAGCCAAGATTGGAGCAGGGGAGGGTATAATTCACCCCTCCACTTT; CDR3 protein: CTSSQDWSRGGYNSPLHF
V gene: TRBV5-4; D gene: .; clone size: .; J gene: TRBJ2-5; CDR3 DNA: TGTGCCAGCAGCTTTGCGGGCCAAGAGACCCAGTACTTC; CDR3 protein: CASSFAGQETQYF
V gene: TRBV9; D gene: .; clone size: .; J gene: TRBJ2-3; CDR3 DNA: TGTGCCAGCAGCGAGACTGGGTCCCGCGATACGCAGTATTTT; CDR3 protein: CASSETGSRDTQYF
V gene: TRBV28; D gene: .; clone size: .; J gene: TRBJ1-4; CDR3 DNA: TGTGCCAGCGACGGAGGTGGCACTAATGAAAAACTGTTTTTT; CDR3 protein: CASDGGGTNEKLFF
V gene: TRBV7-8; D gene: TRBD1; clone size: .; J gene: TRBJ1-3; CDR3 DNA: TGTGCCAGCAGCTTCGGGACAGGGCGATTCTCTGGAAACACCATATATTTT; CDR3 protein: CASSFGTGRFSGNTIYF
V gene: TRBV27; D gene: .; clone size: .; J gene: TRBJ2-7; CDR3 DNA: TGTGCCAGCAGCGAGAGCTCCTACGAGCAGTACTTC; CDR3 protein: CASSESSYEQYF
V gene: TRBV25-1; D gene: .; clone size: .; J gene: TRBJ2-5; CDR3 DNA: TGTGCCAGCAGTGACCTTCCCGGTCGGGGGTCAGGAGAGACCCAGTACTTC; CDR3 protein: CASSDLPGRGSGETQYF
V gene: TRBV6-5; D gene: .; clone size: few; J gene: TRBJ2-2; CDR3 DNA: TGTGCCAGCAGGCTTGGGGTGAACACCGGGGAGCTGTTTTTT; CDR3 protein: CASRLGVNTGELFF
V gene: TRBV18; D gene: TRBD1; clone size: .; J gene: TRBJ1-1; CDR3 DNA: TGTGCCAGCTCCAGGGACAGGGACAACACTGAAGCTTTCTTT; CDR3 protein: CASSRDRDNTEAFF
V gene: TRBV5-6; D gene: .; clone size: .; J gene: TRBJ1-5; CDR3 DNA: TGTGCCAGCAGTTTTGGGGCGGAGGCCCAGCATTTT; CDR3 protein: CASSFGAEAQHF
V gene: TRBV7-2; D gene: .; clone size: .; J gene: TRBJ2-1; CDR3 DNA: TGTGCCAGCAGCTTATTCCGGGACGGGACCAATGAGCAGTTCTTC; CDR3 protein: CASSLFRDGTNEQFF